Each of the 11 T cell receptor beta chains below was sequenced from the same sample in a study of graft-versus-host responses after intestinal transplantation. The data were produced by immunoSEQ multiplex PCR, yet TCRdb's version contains in-frame clones alone and is incomplete. The table has fewer than 95,000 clones, more than 85% seen once. Their specific antigens are unknown. The sequencing used unstimulated CD8+ T cells sorted from spleen or lymph node cells, collected before intestinal transplant. The receptors originated from a human donor who received an intestinal transplant.

V is TRBV5-8 and J is TRBJ1-1; D is uncertain. This CDR3 has 16 residues. Between the trimmed V and J ends, which lost 0 bases and 5 bases, there was a span of 17 bases. The germline V gene has CDR1 SGHTS and CDR2 YDEGEE. This CDR3 reads CASSLDGVGGRTEAFF. The DNA of the CDR3 is TGTGCCAGCAGCTTGGATGGTGTGGGAGGTAGGACTGAAGCTTTCTTT.

This rearrangement joins TRBV4-3 to TRBJ2-3; 12 bases map to TRBD2. J was trimmed by 4 bases and V by 0 bases; bases with no gene match: 2. The CDR3 is made up of 16 amino acids. CDR1 and CDR2 (germline): LGHNA, YSLEER. CDR3 in amino acids: CASSQDPSGGADTQYF. The CDR3, as DNA: TGCGCCAGCAGCCAAGATCCTAGCGGGGGGGCAGATACGCAGTATTTT.

The chain recombines TRBV7-8 with TRBJ1-1, with D unresolved. From germline, CDR1 is SGHVS and CDR2 FQNEAQ. V lost 5 bases and J 0 bases, leaving 13 bases between the germline ends. This CDR3 contains 15 residues. CDR3 sequence: CASSLGVDMNTEAFF. The CDR3 DNA is TGTGCCAGCAGCCTCGGGGTCGATATGAACACTGAAGCTTTCTTT.

The chain has TRBV9 and TRBJ1-1; D is perhaps TRBD1 (6 bases). This CDR3 is built from 14 residues. V was trimmed by 0 bases and J by 4 bases, leaving 10 bases between them. CDR1 SGDLS and CDR2 YYNGEE come from the germline V gene. In DNA, the CDR3 is TGTGCCAGCAGCGTAGAGGGGGGGCTCACTGAAGCTTTCTTT. It translates to CASSVEGGLTEAFF.

The chain combines TRBV27 with TRBJ2-7; possibly TRBD2 for D (5 bases). The germline V gene has CDR1 MNHEY and CDR2 SMNVEV (reference sequence). The CDR3 sequence is 13 residues long. Trimming cost V 1 base and J 6 bases, with 10 bases left between them. The CDR3 region is CASSLYRGGEQYF. In DNA form, the CDR3 reads TGTGCCAGCAGTTTATATAGAGGAGGCGAGCAGTACTTC.

V is TRBV19 and J is TRBJ1-1, with 7 bases matching TRBD1. From germline, CDR1 is LNHDA and CDR2 SQIVND (reference sequence). This CDR3 contains 12 residues. The ends lost 6 bases at V and 8 bases at J; junction bases unmatched: 6. This chain's CDR3 is CASRMTGREAFF. The CDR3 bases are TGTGCCAGTAGGATGACAGGGAGGGAAGCTTTCTTT.

The DNA of the CDR3 is TGTGCCAGCAGTTTACGGGGAATAAACTCCTACGAGCAGTACTTC. Protein product: CASSLRGINSYEQYF. V is TRBV27 and J is TRBJ2-7; tentative D call: TRBD2 (5 bases). The CDR3 has 15 residues. The germline V and J ends were trimmed by 2 bases and 0 bases, with 11 bases remaining between them. Germline CDR1 reads MNHEY; CDR2 reads SMNVEV (reference sequence).

The V and J genes are TRBV9 and TRBJ2-5, with 8 bases identical to TRBD2. V shed 2 bases and J 5 bases; nucleotides not matched to a gene: 11. This CDR3 region has 16 residues. Germline V gene sequence: CDR1 SGDLS, CDR2 YYNGEE. CDR3 coding DNA: TGTGCCAGCAGCGTCGGGGACCACTCGGGGGGGGAGACCCAGTACTTC. Residues: CASSVGDHSGGETQYF.

The gene calls are TRBV4-3 and TRBJ2-3; D may be TRBD2 (5 bases). V was shortened by 0 bases and J by 2 bases, with 9 bases between the two germline ends. The CDR3 length is 15 residues. The germline CDR1 and CDR2 sequences are LGHNA and YSLEER. The CDR3 protein is CASSQETTLTDTQYF. DNA for the CDR3: TGCGCCAGCAGCCAAGAGACTACACTCACAGATACGCAGTATTTT.

The V gene is TRBV27, the J gene TRBJ2-5; 14 bases align to TRBD2. V lost 8 bases, J lost 2 bases, and 7 bases stayed unmatched. Germline V CDR1 and CDR2: MNHEY, SMNVEV (reference sequence). The CDR3 is 16 residues long. The CDR3 nucleotides read TGTGCCAGCTCAGTTGGGACTAGCGGGGGTCAAGAGACCCAGTACTTC. It translates to CASSVGTSGGQETQYF.

The rearrangement uses TRBV19 and TRBJ1-2, with D possibly TRBD1 on 6 matching bases. With 3 bases removed from V and 0 bases from J, the gap between germline ends came to 14 bases. This CDR3 region has 16 residues. CDR1 and CDR2 (germline): LNHDA, SQIVND (reference sequence). The CDR3 region has the DNA TGTGCCAGTAGTATCCGGGACATCCGTCCTAACTATGGCTACACCTTC. It codes for CASSIRDIRPNYGYTF.